This T cell receptor (beta chain) appears in the sequencing data of a study of monozygotic twins with inflammatory bowel disease. The CDR3 runs to 21 residues. TCRalpha and TCRbeta cDNA was put through two nested PCRs of 16 and 9 cycles. From its re-call of the 5' RACE reads, TCRdb lists each CDR3 protein once, without DNA. This sample carries 110,000 to 150,000 distinct CDR3 sequences, with roughly 1.2% going to the ten biggest clones. The chain recombines TRBV12-3 or TRBV12-4 with TRBJ2-3; absent DNA, TCRdb's TRBD1 call cannot be checked. Sequencing was performed on blood. This receptor was taken from a human donor with ulcerative colitis or Crohn's disease, or a healthy co-twin of an affected twin (not recorded which). The CDR3 here is CASSLVARGVFRERGTDTQYF.